The TCR beta chain under discussion was sequenced for a study of T cell responses to AZD1222 COVID-19 vaccine. At the level of the study: Analysis merged second doses at about 4 or about 12 weeks.

J was trimmed by 4 bases and V by 5 bases; bases with no gene match: 15. CDR1 is SNHLY and CDR2 is FYNNEI in the germline V gene. The CDR3 is made up of 19 amino acids. The repertoire was sequenced with immunoSEQ multiplex PCR; TCRdb's copy has only in-frame clones and lacks some. This table holds some 84,000 clones, 88% found once. This clone was detected only a few times. Antigen specificity is unknown. Findings and caveats of the study: Baseline seropositives among AZD1222 recipients totaled only five or six. CD4 TCRs associated with vaccination spanned spike, dominating at 160-218 and 743-854.

The sample consisted of peripheral blood, taken on day 0 of AZD1222 vaccination. This sequence joins TRBV2 and TRBJ2-3; 13 bases line up with TRBD2. The sequence came from an adult in good health. CDR3 DNA: TGTGCCAGCAGTAACCAGGGGACTAGCGGGACCTCGATGGCAGATACGCAGTATTTT. This translates into CASSNQGTSGTSMADTQYF.